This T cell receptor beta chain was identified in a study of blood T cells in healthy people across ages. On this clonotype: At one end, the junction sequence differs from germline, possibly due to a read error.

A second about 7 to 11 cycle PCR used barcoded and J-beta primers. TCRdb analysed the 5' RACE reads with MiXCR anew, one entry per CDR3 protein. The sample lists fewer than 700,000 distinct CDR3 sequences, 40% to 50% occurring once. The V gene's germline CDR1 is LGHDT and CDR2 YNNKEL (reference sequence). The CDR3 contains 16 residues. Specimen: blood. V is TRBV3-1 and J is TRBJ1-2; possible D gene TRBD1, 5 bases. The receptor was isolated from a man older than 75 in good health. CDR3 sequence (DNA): TGTGCCAGCAACCAAGATCCCGGGGCCTCCTTTCCTGGCTACACCTTC. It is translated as CASNQDPGASFPGYTF. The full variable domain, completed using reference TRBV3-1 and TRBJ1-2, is DTAVSQTPKYLVTQMGNDKSIKCEQNLGHDTMYWYKQDSKKFLKIMFSYNNKELIINETVPNRFSPKSPDKAHLNLHINSLELGDSAVYFCASNQDPGASFPGYTFGSGTRLTVV.